This entry lists 10 T cell receptor beta chains sequenced from one sample in a study of blood T cell repertoires in COVID-19. Produced via immunoSEQ multiplex PCR; TCRdb's table is partial and in-frame only. Of 150,000 to 200,000 clones listed, 70% to 90% were seen once; the top ten hold about 4.2%. The sample was peripheral blood. The receptors were gathered from a human donor in a cohort sampled during active COVID-19.

The chain employs TRBV4-3 and TRBJ2-5, with a weak D call TRBD2 (6 bases). V lost 3 bases, J lost 1 base, and 12 bases lay in between. This CDR3 comprises 15 residues. The germline V gene has CDR1 LGHNA and CDR2 YSLEER. The DNA for the CDR3 is TGCGCCAGCAGCCAGATTAGCGGCATCCAAGAGACCCAGTACTTC. This codes for CASSQISGIQETQYF.

The rearrangement joins TRBV10-2 to TRBJ2-2; D ambiguous. The CDR3 has 13 amino acids. The germline CDR1 and CDR2 sequences are WSHSY and SAAADI. The V gene lost 7 bases and the J gene lost 0 bases, with 6 bases spanning the gap. The CDR3 bases are TGCGCCAGCATGTCCACGAACACCGGGGAGCTGTTTTTT. Its translation is CASMSTNTGELFF.

The gene calls are TRBV7-6 and TRBJ1-3; a possible D gene is TRBD1 (5 bases). The CDR3 totals 14 residues. Germline assignment: CDR1 SGHVS and CDR2 FNYEAQ. Trimming stripped 1 base from V and 2 bases from J, with 6 bases between. This CDR3 is CASSLGGAGNTIYF. CDR3 in DNA: TGTGCCAGCAGCTTAGGGGGGGCTGGAAACACCATATATTTT.

The chain couples TRBV6-5 to TRBJ1-5; D call uncertain. Germline CDR1 and CDR2: MNHEY and SVGAGI. This CDR3 region has 11 residues. Trimming cost V 0 bases and J 11 bases, with 5 bases left between them. CDR3 loop: CASSYSAAQHF. The DNA of the CDR3 is TGTGCCAGCAGTTACTCGGCGGCCCAGCATTTT.

The CDR3 region has the DNA TGTGCCAGCAGCGTAGAAAATCTCCTGGATACGCAGTATTTT. Its translation: CASSVENLLDTQYF. The rearrangement joins TRBV9 to TRBJ2-3; no clear D. In germline, CDR1 is SGDLS, CDR2 YYNGEE. The V gene lost 0 bases and the J gene lost 6 bases, with 11 bases spanning the gap. The CDR3 spans 14 residues.

This clone was counted only a few times. The rearrangement links TRBV4-1 to TRBJ1-2; no clear D gene. V gave up 0 bases and J gave up 0 bases, with 14 bases separating them. The CDR3 length is 17 residues. The germline V gene has CDR1 MGHRA and CDR2 YSYEKL. As DNA, the CDR3 is TGCGCCAGCAGCCAAGATTTCCCCCGGAGAGCTAACTATGGCTACACCTTC. Residues: CASSQDFPRRANYGYTF.

The V call is TRBV6-6, the J call TRBJ2-6; D unresolved. Trimming took off 5 bases at V and 4 bases at J, with 15 bases between the two ends. Germline loops: CDR1 MNHNY, CDR2 SVGAGI (reference sequence). CDR3 length: 16 residues. The CDR3 reads CASSPGLKKGANVLTF. The CDR3 bases are TGTGCCAGCAGTCCGGGTCTGAAGAAAGGGGCCAACGTCCTGACTTTC.

This chain connects TRBV10-3 to TRBJ2-1; 14 nucleotides match TRBD2. Germline V gene sequence: CDR1 ENHRY, CDR2 SYGVKD. The CDR3 contains 16 residues. J gave up 10 bases and V 4 bases, and 9 bases lay outside the gene matches. The CDR3, as DNA: TGTGCCATCAGTGGGCCGGGACTAGCGGGGGCCCAGGAGCAGTTCTTC. Amino acid sequence: CAISGPGLAGAQEQFF.

The chain links TRBV18 to TRBJ2-6, with D hard to call. Germline-derived CDR1 and CDR2 are KGHSH and LQKENI. V was clipped by 3 bases and J by 4 bases, with 16 bases between them. The CDR3 runs 17 residues. The CDR3 spells CASSPAVVGSGANVLTF. In nucleotides, the CDR3 is TGTGCCAGCTCACCGGCGGTTGTTGGGTCCGGGGCCAACGTCCTGACTTTC.

The chain is built from TRBV9 and TRBJ2-1, with TRBD2 matching over 8 bases. Losses at the gene ends were 3 bases for V and 9 bases for J; bases not matched to a gene: 8. Germline V CDR1 and CDR2: SGDLS, YYNGEE. This CDR3 comprises 14 residues. The CDR3 sequence: CASSAQLLAGEQFF. For the CDR3, the DNA is TGTGCCAGCAGCGCGCAACTTCTAGCGGGTGAGCAGTTCTTC. The complete variable domain, with remaining parts taken from reference TRBV9 and TRBJ2-1, reads DSGVTQTPKHLITATGQRVTLRCSPRSGDLSVYWYQQSLDQGLQFLIQYYNGEERAKGNILERFSAQQFPDLHSELNLSSLELGDSALYFCASSAQLLAGEQFFGPGTRLTVL.